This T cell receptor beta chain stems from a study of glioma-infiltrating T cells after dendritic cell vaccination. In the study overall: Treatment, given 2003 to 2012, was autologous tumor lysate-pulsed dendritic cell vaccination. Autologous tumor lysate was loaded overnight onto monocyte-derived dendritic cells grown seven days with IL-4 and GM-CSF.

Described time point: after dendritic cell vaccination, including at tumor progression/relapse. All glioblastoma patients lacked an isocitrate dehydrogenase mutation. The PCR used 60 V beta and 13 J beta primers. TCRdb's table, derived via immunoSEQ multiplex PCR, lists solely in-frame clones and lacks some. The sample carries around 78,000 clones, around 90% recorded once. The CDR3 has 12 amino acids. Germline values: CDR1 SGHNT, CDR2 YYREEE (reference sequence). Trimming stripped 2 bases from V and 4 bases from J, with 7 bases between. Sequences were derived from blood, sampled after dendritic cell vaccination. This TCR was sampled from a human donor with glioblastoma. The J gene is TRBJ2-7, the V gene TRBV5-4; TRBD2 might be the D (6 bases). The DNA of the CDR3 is TGTGCCAGCAGCTTCGGGGGTTACGAGCAGTACTTC. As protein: CASSFGGYEQYF.